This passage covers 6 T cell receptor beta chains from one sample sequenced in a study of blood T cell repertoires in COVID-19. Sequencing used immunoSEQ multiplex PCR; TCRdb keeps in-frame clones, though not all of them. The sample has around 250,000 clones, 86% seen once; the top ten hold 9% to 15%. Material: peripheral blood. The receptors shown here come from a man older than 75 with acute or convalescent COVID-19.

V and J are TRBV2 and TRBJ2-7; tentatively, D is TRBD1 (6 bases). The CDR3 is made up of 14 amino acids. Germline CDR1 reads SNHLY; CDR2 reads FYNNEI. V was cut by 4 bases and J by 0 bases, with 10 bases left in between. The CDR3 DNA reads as TGTGCCAGCAGTGTACAGGGTCCCTCCTACGAGCAGTACTTC. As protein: CASSVQGPSYEQYF.

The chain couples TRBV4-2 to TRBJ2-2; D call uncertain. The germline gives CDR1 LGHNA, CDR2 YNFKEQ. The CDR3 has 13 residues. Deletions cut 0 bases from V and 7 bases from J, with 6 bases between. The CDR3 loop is CASSQDQIGELFF. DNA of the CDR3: TGTGCCAGCAGCCAAGACCAGATCGGGGAGCTGTTTTTT.

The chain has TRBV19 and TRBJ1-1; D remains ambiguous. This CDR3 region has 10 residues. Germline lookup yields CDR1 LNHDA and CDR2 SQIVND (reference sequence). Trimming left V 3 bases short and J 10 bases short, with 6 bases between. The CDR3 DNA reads TGTGCCAGTAGTATTCGAGGAGCTTTCTTT. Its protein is CASSIRGAFF.

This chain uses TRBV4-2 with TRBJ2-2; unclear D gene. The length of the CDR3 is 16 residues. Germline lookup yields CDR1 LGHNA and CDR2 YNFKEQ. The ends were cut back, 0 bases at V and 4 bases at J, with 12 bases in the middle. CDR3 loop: CASSQDGILITGELFF. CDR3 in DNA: TGTGCCAGCAGCCAAGACGGTATTCTGATCACCGGGGAGCTGTTTTTT.

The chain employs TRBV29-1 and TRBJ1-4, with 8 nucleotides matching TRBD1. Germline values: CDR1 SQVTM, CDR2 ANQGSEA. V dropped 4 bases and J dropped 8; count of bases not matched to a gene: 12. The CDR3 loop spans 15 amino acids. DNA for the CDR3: TGCAGCGTTGGACAGGGGACGTCCCCTAGCGAAAAACTGTTTTTT. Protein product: CSVGQGTSPSEKLFF.

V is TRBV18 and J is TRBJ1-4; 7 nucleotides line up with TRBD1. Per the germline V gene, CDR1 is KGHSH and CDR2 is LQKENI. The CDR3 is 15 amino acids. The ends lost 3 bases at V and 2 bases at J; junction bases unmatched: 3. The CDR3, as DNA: TGTGCCAGCTCACCTCGACAGGGTACTAATGAAAAACTGTTTTTT. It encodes CASSPRQGTNEKLFF. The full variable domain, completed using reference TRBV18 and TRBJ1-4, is NAGVMQNPRHLVRRRGQEARLRCSPMKGHSHVYWYRQLPEEGLKFMVYLQKENIIDESGMPKERFSAEFPKEGPSILRIQQVVRGDSAAYFCASSPRQGTNEKLFFGSGTQLSVL.